The clone carrying this T cell receptor beta chain was counted only a few times. Its specificity is unknown. The data stem from a study of beta chain features in type 1 diabetes. Study-wide background: Cell yields, gender and age were similar in healthy donors and patients. General observations from the study: The question of HLA type influencing TCRB rearrangement was one that remained unresolved here. Any PCR bias toward short templates would affect both groups alike. TCRB CDR3s from Type 1 diabetes patients were moderately but significantly shorter in all four CD4+ subsets.

The investigators reverse transcribed all of the isolated RNA, so they sequenced expressed TCRB transcripts. TCRdb keeps only in-frame clones here, not all; method: immunoSEQ multiplex PCR. Here the sample spans 50,000 to 55,000 clones, around 60% being singletons. The sequencing input was stem cell memory CD4+ T cells from blood. This TCR was recovered from a woman in her thirties with type 1 diabetes.

CDR3 DNA sequence: TGTGCCAGCCGACTAGCGGTCGAGCAGTACTTC. Translation gives CASRLAVEQYF. The J gene is TRBJ2-7, the V gene TRBV7-2, with TRBD2 matching 9 bases. V lost 8 bases, J lost 6 bases, and 2 bases stayed unmatched. Germline lookup yields CDR1 SGHTA and CDR2 FQGNSA. The CDR3 consists of 11 residues.